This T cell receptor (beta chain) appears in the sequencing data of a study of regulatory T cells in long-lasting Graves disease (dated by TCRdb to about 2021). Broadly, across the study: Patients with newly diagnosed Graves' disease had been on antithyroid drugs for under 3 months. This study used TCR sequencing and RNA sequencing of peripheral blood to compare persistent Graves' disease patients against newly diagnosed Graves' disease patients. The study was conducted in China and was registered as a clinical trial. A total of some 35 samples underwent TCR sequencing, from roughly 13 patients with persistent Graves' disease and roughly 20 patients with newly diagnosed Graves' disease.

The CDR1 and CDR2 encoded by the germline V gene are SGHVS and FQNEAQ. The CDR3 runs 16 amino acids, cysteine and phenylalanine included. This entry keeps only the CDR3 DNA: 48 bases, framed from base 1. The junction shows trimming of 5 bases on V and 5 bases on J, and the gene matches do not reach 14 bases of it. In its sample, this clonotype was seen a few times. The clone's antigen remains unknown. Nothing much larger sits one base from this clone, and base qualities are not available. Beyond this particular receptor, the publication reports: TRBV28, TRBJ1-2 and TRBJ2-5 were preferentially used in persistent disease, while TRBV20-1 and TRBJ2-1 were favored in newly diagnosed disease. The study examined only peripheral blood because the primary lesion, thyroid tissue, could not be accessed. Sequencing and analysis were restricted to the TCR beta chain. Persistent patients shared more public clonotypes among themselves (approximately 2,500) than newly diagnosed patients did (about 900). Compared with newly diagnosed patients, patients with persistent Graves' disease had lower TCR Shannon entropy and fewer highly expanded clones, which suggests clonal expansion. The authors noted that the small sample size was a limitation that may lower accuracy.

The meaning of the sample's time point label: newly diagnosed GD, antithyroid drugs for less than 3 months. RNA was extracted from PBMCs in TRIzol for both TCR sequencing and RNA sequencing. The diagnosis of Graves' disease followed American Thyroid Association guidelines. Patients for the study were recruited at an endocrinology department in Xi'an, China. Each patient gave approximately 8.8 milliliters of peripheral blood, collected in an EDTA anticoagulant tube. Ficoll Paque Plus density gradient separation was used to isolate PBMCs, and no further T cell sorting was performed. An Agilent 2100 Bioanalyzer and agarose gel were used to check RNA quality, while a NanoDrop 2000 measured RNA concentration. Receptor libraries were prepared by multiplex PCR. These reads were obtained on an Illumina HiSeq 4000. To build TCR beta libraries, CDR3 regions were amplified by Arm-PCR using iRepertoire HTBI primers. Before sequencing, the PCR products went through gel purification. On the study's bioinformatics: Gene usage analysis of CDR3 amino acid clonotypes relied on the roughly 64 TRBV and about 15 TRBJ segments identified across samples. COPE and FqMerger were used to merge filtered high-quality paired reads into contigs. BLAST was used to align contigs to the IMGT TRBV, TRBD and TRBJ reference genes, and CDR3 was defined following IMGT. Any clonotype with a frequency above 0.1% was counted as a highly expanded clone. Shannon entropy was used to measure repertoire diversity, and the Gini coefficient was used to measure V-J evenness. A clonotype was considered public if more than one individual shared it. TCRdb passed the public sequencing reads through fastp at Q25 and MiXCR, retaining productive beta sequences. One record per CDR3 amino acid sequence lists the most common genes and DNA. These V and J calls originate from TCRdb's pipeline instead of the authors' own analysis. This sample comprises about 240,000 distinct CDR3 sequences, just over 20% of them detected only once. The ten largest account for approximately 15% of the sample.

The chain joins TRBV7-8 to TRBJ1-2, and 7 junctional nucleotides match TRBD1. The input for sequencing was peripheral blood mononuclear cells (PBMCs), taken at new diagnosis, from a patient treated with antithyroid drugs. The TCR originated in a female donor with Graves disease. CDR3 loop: CASSPRAQGVGYGYTF. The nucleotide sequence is TGTGCCAGCAGCCCCCGGGCGCAGGGGGTAGGTTATGGCTACACCTTC. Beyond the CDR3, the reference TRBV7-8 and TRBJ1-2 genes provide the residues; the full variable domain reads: GAGVSQSPRYKVAKRGQDVALRCDPISGHVSLFWYQQALGQGPEFLTYFQNEAQLDKSGLPSDRFFAERPEGSVSTLKIQRTQQEDSAVYLCASSPRAQGVGYGYTFGSGTRLTVV.